Sequencing of this T cell receptor beta chain was carried out in a study of T cell repertoires in cytomegalovirus infection. The overall study: CMV infection and matching HLA type were both indicated by public TCR beta signatures. Study findings and constraints: Using cumulative public TCR beta family frequency, the authors identified those who carried CMV together with the relevant HLA. It was HLA-C-restricted CMV-specific TCR beta clonotypes that dominated the response ex vivo.

On this clonotype itself: Antigen specificity is unknown.

CDR1 SGHAT and CDR2 FQNNGV come from the germline V gene. V dropped 0 bases and J dropped 5 bases, with 12 bases sitting between them. CDR3 length: 15 amino acids. TCRdb analysed the reads with MiXCR anew, one entry per CDR3 protein. The sample consists of 90,000 to 130,000 distinct CDR3 sequences, roughly 9.1% of them appearing once. Sequences were obtained from PBMCs, sequenced either directly or after in vitro stimulation (not recorded which). This sequence was found in a human donor in good health (CMV status not recorded). Some clones in this sample may be carry-over from other donors' samples. The rearrangement links TRBV11-2 to TRBJ2-3, with no clear D. The CDR3 loop is CASSLDPGLGDTQYF. The CDR3, as DNA: TGTGCCAGCAGCTTAGATCCGGGCTTGGGAGATACGCAGTATTTT.